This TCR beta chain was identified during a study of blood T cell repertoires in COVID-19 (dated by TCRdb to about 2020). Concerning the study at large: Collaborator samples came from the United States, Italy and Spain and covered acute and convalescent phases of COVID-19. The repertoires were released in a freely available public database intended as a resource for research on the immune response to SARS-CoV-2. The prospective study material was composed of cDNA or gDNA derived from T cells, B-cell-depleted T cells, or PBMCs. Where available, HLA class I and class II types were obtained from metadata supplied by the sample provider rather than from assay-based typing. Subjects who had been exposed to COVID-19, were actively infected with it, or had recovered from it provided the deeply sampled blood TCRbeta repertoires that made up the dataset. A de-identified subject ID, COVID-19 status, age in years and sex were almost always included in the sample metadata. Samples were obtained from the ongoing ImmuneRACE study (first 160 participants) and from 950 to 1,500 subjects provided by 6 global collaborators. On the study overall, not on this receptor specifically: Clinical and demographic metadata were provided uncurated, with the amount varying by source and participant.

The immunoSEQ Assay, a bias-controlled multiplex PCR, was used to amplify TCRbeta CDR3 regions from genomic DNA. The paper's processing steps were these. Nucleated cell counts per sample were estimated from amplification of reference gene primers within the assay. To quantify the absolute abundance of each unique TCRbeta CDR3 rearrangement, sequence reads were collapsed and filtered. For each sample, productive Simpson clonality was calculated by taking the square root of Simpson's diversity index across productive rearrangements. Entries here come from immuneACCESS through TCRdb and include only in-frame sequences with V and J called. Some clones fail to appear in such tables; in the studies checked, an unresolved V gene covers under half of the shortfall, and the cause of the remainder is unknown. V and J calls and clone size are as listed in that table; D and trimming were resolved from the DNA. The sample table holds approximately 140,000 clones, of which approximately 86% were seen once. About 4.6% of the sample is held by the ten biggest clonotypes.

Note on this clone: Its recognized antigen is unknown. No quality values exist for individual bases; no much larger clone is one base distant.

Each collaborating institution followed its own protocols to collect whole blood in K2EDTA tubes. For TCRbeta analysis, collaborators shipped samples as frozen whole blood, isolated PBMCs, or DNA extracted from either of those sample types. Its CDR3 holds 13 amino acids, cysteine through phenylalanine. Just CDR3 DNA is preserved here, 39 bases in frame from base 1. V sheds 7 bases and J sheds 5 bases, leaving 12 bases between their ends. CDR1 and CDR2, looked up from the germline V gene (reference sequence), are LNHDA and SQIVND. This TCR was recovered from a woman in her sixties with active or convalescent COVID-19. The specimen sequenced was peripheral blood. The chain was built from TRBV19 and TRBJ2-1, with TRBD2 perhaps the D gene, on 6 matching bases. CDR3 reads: CASTPRENNEQFF. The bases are TGTGCCAGTACCCCACGGGAGAACAATGAGCAGTTCTTC.